The next 11 T cell receptor beta chains were all read from a single sample in a study of cytomegalovirus exposure and HLA in healthy donors (dated by TCRdb to the late 2010s). Receptors were amplified or captured by the immunoSEQ multiplex PCR assay. A mixture of 60 forward primers for TCR Vbeta segments and 13 reverse primers for TCR Jbeta segments was used in the multiplex PCR. TCRdb took over this immuneACCESS table, retaining in-frame rearrangements with V and J assigned. Such tables are incomplete; in checked studies, under half of the missing clones stem from an unresolved V gene, and the remainder is unexplained. The sample contains about 140,000 clones, 60% to 80% of them found a single time. The ten largest clones represent around 3.2% of the sample. The specimen was PBMCs. Every receptor here comes from a man in his forties in good health and CMV-seronegative.

This clone has a handful of counts. The chain uses TRBV4-2 and TRBJ1-5; D is uncertain. The CDR3 consists of 16 residues. Germline CDR1 reads LGHNA; CDR2 reads YNFKEQ. V was trimmed by 1 base and J by 2 bases, leaving 12 bases between them. CDR3 sequence (DNA): TGTGCCAGCAGCCAAGGGCTCGGAGACCGCAATCAGCCCCAGCATTTT. As protein: CASSQGLGDRNQPQHF.

The chain uses TRBV15 and TRBJ2-2; D uncertain. CDR3 length equals 13 residues. V was clipped by 0 bases and J by 7 bases, with 6 bases between them. Germline loops: CDR1 LNHNV, CDR2 YYDKDF (reference sequence). Written as DNA, the CDR3 is TGTGCCACCAGCAGAGATTCTTACGGGGAGCTGTTTTTT. Protein: CATSRDSYGELFF.

The V call is TRBV6-4, the J call TRBJ1-6, with D unresolved. Germline assignment: CDR1 MRHNA and CDR2 SNTAGT. The CDR3 extends over 16 amino acids. V lost 3 bases and J 4 bases, leaving 13 bases between the germline ends. The CDR3 DNA sequence: TGTGCCAGCAGTGAACCGGGAGCCTCTTATAATTCACCCCTCCACTTT. It is translated as CASSEPGASYNSPLHF.

This rearrangement joins TRBV9 to TRBJ2-2; maybe TRBD2 (6 bases). Trimming pared 4 bases from V and 4 bases from J, leaving 14 bases between. CDR1 is SGDLS and CDR2 is YYNGEE in the germline V gene. The CDR3 runs 15 residues. CDR3 region: CASSNGGKATGELFF. The CDR3 DNA is TGTGCCAGCAGCAACGGGGGTAAGGCCACCGGGGAGCTGTTTTTT.

The chain joins TRBV5-6 to TRBJ2-1; D gene ambiguous. Trimming took off 4 bases at V and 0 bases at J, with 17 bases between the two ends. There are 17 residues in the CDR3. Germline loops: CDR1 SGHDT, CDR2 YYEEEE. The CDR3 nucleotides read TGTGCCAGCAGCCACGGCCGCGGCCAGAGCTCCTACAATGAGCAGTTCTTC. It codes for CASSHGRGQSSYNEQFF.

The V gene is TRBV7-2, the J gene TRBJ2-2; 8 bases are a match to TRBD1. Germline CDR1 reads SGHTA; CDR2 reads FQGNSA. V shed 2 bases, J shed 0 bases, and the junction held 5 bases outside the gene matches. CDR3 size: 17 residues. This CDR3 reads CASSLYWTGSNTGELFF. The CDR3 DNA sequence: TGTGCCAGCAGCTTATACTGGACAGGGTCGAACACCGGGGAGCTGTTTTTT.

This chain links TRBV6-6 with TRBJ2-7; TRBD2 matches at 9 bases. The V gene's germline CDR1 is MNHNY and CDR2 SVGAGI (reference sequence). Trimming cost V 5 bases and J 2 bases; bases outside gene matches: 10. The CDR3 consists of 16 residues. This CDR3 is CASSTGGSGGTYEQYF. The DNA of the CDR3 is TGTGCCAGCAGTACCGGCGGTAGCGGGGGCACCTACGAGCAGTACTTC.

This clone showed up just once. The rearrangement joins TRBV18 to TRBJ1-1; D is possibly TRBD1 (6 bases). Germline V gene lookup returns CDR1 KGHSH and CDR2 LQKENI. The V and J ends lost 3 bases and 0 bases respectively, with 8 bases between them. There are 14 residues in the CDR3. CDR3 protein: CASSPGTLNTEAFF. DNA for the CDR3: TGTGCCAGCTCACCCGGGACATTGAACACTGAAGCTTTCTTT.

The CDR3 coding sequence is TGTGCCAGCAGAAAAGGACAGACTAACAACTATGGCTACACCTTC. Protein product: CASRKGQTNNYGYTF. The chain links TRBV6-1 to TRBJ1-2; D possibly corresponds to TRBD1 (6 bases). With 6 bases removed from V and 2 bases from J, the gap between germline ends came to 16 bases. Germline CDR1 is MNHNS and CDR2 is SASEGT. The CDR3 is made up of 15 amino acids.

The sample holds one count of this clone. The chain has TRBV7-6 and TRBJ2-5; D not certain. There are 13 residues in the CDR3. Germline CDR1 SGHVS, CDR2 FNYEAQ. Trimming pared 5 bases from V and 5 bases from J, leaving 12 bases between. The CDR3 nucleotides read TGTGCCAGCAGCATAATTGAGGTTGAGACCCAGTACTTC. The encoded protein is CASSIIEVETQYF.

The CDR3 here is CASSLTGGGLDTQYF. The CDR3 region has the DNA TGTGCCAGCAGCTTAACAGGGGGCGGCTTGGATACGCAGTATTTT. The chain recombines TRBV7-3 with TRBJ2-3, with 7 bases fitting TRBD1. The V and J ends lost 0 bases and 6 bases, in that order; junction bases with no gene match: 6. CDR1 is SGHTA, CDR2 FQGTGA, per germline. The CDR3 extends over 15 amino acids.